Given below is one T cell receptor beta chain in context. In germline, CDR1 is SGHDT, CDR2 YYEEEE. Trimming removed 4 bases from V and 10 bases from J, with 21 bases in between. The CDR3 is 16 amino acids. The data derive from a study of blood T cell repertoires in COVID-19. In the study overall: COVID-19 samples collected from the United States, Italy and Spain covered acute and convalescent phases. T cells, B-cell-depleted T cells, or PBMCs supplied cDNA or gDNA.

Authors' analysis steps: Nucleated cell counts were estimated from reference gene primer amplification. Generated by immunoSEQ multiplex PCR, the TCRdb table keeps only in-frame clones and is missing some. Clonal size and the V and J genes are those of that table, whereas D and trimming came from the DNA. The sample holds tens of thousands of clones, around nine tenths seen once. V is TRBV5-6 and J is TRBJ1-6; perhaps TRBD1 as D (6 bases). The material sequenced was peripheral blood. This TCR came from a man in his forties with COVID-19, enrolled during active disease. CDR3 sequence (DNA): TGTGCCAGCAGCCCGACTGGGGGCACACGAGGATCACCCCTCCACTTT. Its protein is CASSPTGGTRGSPLHF.